The 11 T cell receptor beta chains in this list originate from one sample, sequenced in a study of CD8 T cells in ankylosing spondylitis. TCRdb reprocessed the 5' RACE reads with MiXCR, giving one entry per CDR3 protein. Of 250,000 or so distinct CDR3 sequences detected, around 25% appear once; the ten largest clones hold less than 0.75%. Sequenced: blood, either unsorted or a sorted T cell fraction (not recorded which). These receptors were taken from a male donor with ankylosing spondylitis or in good health (not recorded which).

The gene calls are TRBV20-1 and TRBJ2-3; TRBD2 might be the D (6 bases). Per the germline V gene, CDR1 is DFQATT and CDR2 is SNEGSKA (reference sequence). The CDR3 totals 16 residues. Trimming shortened V by 2 bases and J by 6 bases, and 21 bases separated the two germline ends. Written as DNA, the CDR3 is TGCAGTGCTAGATTGCTACGGAGTCGGGAGTCGGATACGCAGTATTTT. As protein: CSARLLRSRESDTQYF.

The chain carries TRBV3-1 and TRBJ2-1, with no clear D. There are 11 residues in the CDR3. The germline V gene has CDR1 LGHDT and CDR2 YNNKEL (reference sequence). The V gene lost 2 bases and the J gene lost 9 bases, with 5 bases spanning the gap. The CDR3 region is CASSQSSEQFF. CDR3 sequence (DNA): TGTGCCAGCAGCCAATCGAGTGAGCAGTTCTTC.

The V gene is TRBV20-1, the J gene TRBJ2-5, with TRBD1 matching over 7 bases. V trimming: 6 bases; J trimming: 5 bases; junction bases outside the gene matches: 6. Germline-derived CDR1 and CDR2 are DFQATT and SNEGSKA (reference sequence). CDR3 length equals 12 residues. The CDR3 here is CSANDRAETQYF. The CDR3 DNA follows: TGCAGTGCAAATGACAGGGCCGAGACCCAGTACTTC.

The chain joins TRBV20-1 to TRBJ2-5; no clear D. The germline V and J ends were trimmed by 1 base and 0 bases, with 6 bases remaining between them. The CDR3 extends over 13 amino acids. The germline V gene encodes CDR1 DFQATT and CDR2 SNEGSKA (reference sequence). The CDR3 DNA is TGCAGTGCTAGAGGGTTCAACCAAGAGACCCAGTACTTC. Encoded protein: CSARGFNQETQYF.

This clonotype occurred a few times. The rearrangement links TRBV5-1 to TRBJ2-1; D call uncertain. The germline gives CDR1 SGHRS, CDR2 YFSETQ. V was pared by 4 bases and J by 8 bases, with 10 bases between. CDR3 length: 12 amino acids. In DNA form, the CDR3 reads TGCGCCAGCAGCCCAATACCGGATGAGCAGTTCTTC. Translated, it gives CASSPIPDEQFF.

The chain carries TRBV29-1 and TRBJ2-5, with D perhaps TRBD1 (6 bases). The CDR3 is 13 amino acids. V gave up 6 bases and J gave up 1 base, with 12 bases separating them. Per germline, CDR1 SQVTM and CDR2 ANQGSEA. The CDR3 loop is CSVGKDSQETQYF. The CDR3 nucleotides are TGCAGCGTGGGGAAGGACAGCCAAGAGACCCAGTACTTC.

The V call is TRBV12-3 or TRBV12-4, the J call TRBJ1-6; D call uncertain. V was cut by 2 bases and J by 5 bases, with 7 bases left in between. CDR3 length equals 14 residues. This chain's CDR3 is CASSLPGHNSPLHF. For the CDR3, the DNA is TGTGCCAGCAGTTTACCAGGTCATAATTCACCCCTCCACTTT.

This clonotype was counted a few times. The chain joins TRBV6-1 to TRBJ1-6; D perhaps matches TRBD1 (5 bases). Germline V CDR1 and CDR2: MNHNS, SASEGT. This CDR3 is built from 13 residues. The V end lost 2 bases, the J end lost 6 bases, and 5 bases lay between the germline ends. DNA of the CDR3: TGTGCCAGCAGTGAACAGGGTAATTCACCCCTCCACTTT. Translated: CASSEQGNSPLHF.

This clonotype has only one observation. The rearrangement links TRBV28 to TRBJ2-5, with 7 bases fitting TRBD1. The CDR3 totals 14 residues. The germline V gene has CDR1 MDHEN and CDR2 SYDVKM. The junction had 14 bases not matched to a gene; V was cut back by 5 bases and J by 11 bases. CDR3 sequence: CASSPRTGLDLQYF. CDR3 sequence (DNA): TGTGCCAGCAGTCCCCGGACAGGACTGGATTTGCAGTACTTC. Full variable domain (remainder filled in from reference TRBV28 and TRBJ2-5): DVKVTQSSRYLVKRTGEKVFLECVQDMDHENMFWYRQDPGLGLRLIYFSYDVKMKEKGDIPEGYSVSREKKERFSLILESASTNQTSMYLCASSPRTGLDLQYFGPGTRLLVL.

The V call is TRBV20-1, the J call TRBJ2-1; 7 positions agree with TRBD2. The V gene end was trimmed by 6 bases and the J gene end by 2 bases; junction bases not matched to a gene: 19. CDR1 is DFQATT, CDR2 SNEGSKA, per germline (reference sequence). The CDR3 sequence is 18 residues long. CDR3 in amino acids: CSAPPRNPLAAAYNEQFF. The CDR3 DNA sequence: TGCAGTGCCCCCCCCCGTAACCCGCTAGCGGCCGCCTACAATGAGCAGTTCTTC.

V is TRBV6-5 and J is TRBJ1-1; D remains unclear. The CDR3 runs 11 residues. Trimming took 5 bases from V and 7 from J, leaving 8 bases between them. Germline CDR1 is MNHEY and CDR2 is SVGAGI. The CDR3 spells CASSRGNEAFF. The CDR3, as DNA: TGTGCCAGCAGTCGAGGGAATGAAGCTTTCTTT.